The next 23 T cell receptor beta chains were all read from a single sample in a study of T cell repertoires in cytomegalovirus infection. Using its own MiXCR run on the reads, TCRdb lists one record per CDR3 protein. The table records 200,000 to 300,000 distinct CDR3 sequences, 12% of them present only once. The sequencing input was PBMCs. The receptors stem from a human donor in good health (CMV status not recorded). Some clones in this sample may be carry-over from other donors' samples.

This clonotype occurred many times. This sequence joins TRBV25-1 and TRBJ1-2; tentative D call: TRBD1 (5 bases). Germline V gene sequence: CDR1 MGHDK, CDR2 SYGVNS. The ends were cut back, 2 bases at V and 3 bases at J, with 19 bases in the middle. This CDR3 comprises 17 residues. In DNA form, the CDR3 reads TGTGCCAGCAGTGAAGGAGGGCCGGGACTCACGGACTATGGCTACACCTTC. It is translated as CASSEGGPGLTDYGYTF.

This clonotype was counted only a few times. The CDR3 loop is CASSQLLAGWTGELFF. DNA for the CDR3: TGCGCCAGCAGCCAGCTACTAGCGGGATGGACCGGGGAGCTGTTTTTT. The chain carries TRBV4-3 and TRBJ2-2; 10 bases fit TRBD2. This CDR3 is 16 amino acids long. CDR1 LGHNA and CDR2 YSLEER come from the germline V gene. With 3 bases clipped from V and 5 bases from J, the junction kept 6 bases outside the gene matches.

The chain combines TRBV29-1 with TRBJ2-2; TRBD2 might be the D (6 bases). V was pared by 7 bases and J by 6 bases, with 15 bases between. Germline V gives CDR1 SQVTM, CDR2 ANQGSEA. The CDR3 covers 13 residues. The DNA for the CDR3 is TGCAGCGCTGGGGCCGGGGGTCCCGGGGAGCTGTTTTTT. Amino acid sequence: CSAGAGGPGELFF.

This clonotype has at least ten counts. The J gene is TRBJ1-1, the V gene TRBV11-2; maybe TRBD1 (6 bases). CDR3 length equals 14 residues. Deletions cut 5 bases from V and 5 bases from J, with 15 bases between. Germline CDR1 SGHAT, CDR2 FQNNGV. The CDR3 loop is CASSPSGGRTEAFF. The CDR3 nucleotides are TGTGCCAGCAGCCCGTCCGGGGGGCGGACTGAAGCTTTCTTT.

This clonotype was recorded at least ten times. V usage is TRBV6-1 and J usage is TRBJ2-6; 8 bases match TRBD1. This CDR3 region has 16 residues. V lost 7 bases, J lost 3 bases, and 8 bases stayed unmatched. The germline V gene has CDR1 MNHNS and CDR2 SASEGT. CDR3 sequence: CASNGQGVSGANVLTF. In DNA, the CDR3 is TGTGCCAGCAATGGACAGGGAGTTAGTGGGGCCAACGTCCTGACTTTC.

This clonotype occurred many times. The chain uses TRBV25-1 and TRBJ1-2; a weak D match, TRBD1 (6 bases). V was cut by 1 base and J by 8 bases, with 14 bases left in between. The CDR3 covers 14 residues. Germline CDR1 reads MGHDK; CDR2 reads SYGVNS. The CDR3 sequence: CASSESDSGWGYTF. The CDR3 bases are TGTGCCAGCAGTGAATCGGACAGCGGATGGGGCTACACCTTC.

This clonotype has at least ten counts. This chain links TRBV12-3 or TRBV12-4 with TRBJ1-1, with D perhaps matching TRBD1 (5 bases). V was shortened by 2 bases and J by 10 bases, with 11 bases between the two germline ends. The CDR3 length is 12 residues. The CDR3 sequence is CASSLSTGVAFF. The CDR3 DNA is TGTGCCAGCAGTTTAAGCACAGGAGTAGCTTTCTTT.

The rearrangement uses TRBV28 and TRBJ1-1, with unresolved D. Germline V gives CDR1 MDHEN, CDR2 SYDVKM. V gave up 2 bases and J gave up 6 bases, with 16 bases separating them. The CDR3 totals 15 residues. CDR3 residues: CASSLPPGDSPEAFF. For the CDR3, the DNA is TGTGCCAGCAGTTTACCCCCGGGAGATTCACCTGAAGCTTTCTTT.

This clonotype was seen more than once but under ten times. The chain combines TRBV5-1 with TRBJ2-3; 8 bases line up with TRBD2. The V gene's germline CDR1 is SGHRS and CDR2 YFSETQ. The CDR3 sequence is 16 residues long. The V and J ends lost 3 bases and 4 bases, in that order; junction bases with no gene match: 10. DNA of the CDR3: TGCGCCAGCAGCTCGGGACTAGGGCCAGCCTCAGATACGCAGTATTTT. It is translated as CASSSGLGPASDTQYF. The whole variable domain, filled in from reference TRBV5-1 and TRBJ2-3, reads KAGVTQTPRYLIKTRGQQVTLSCSPISGHRSVSWYQQTPGQGLQFLFEYFSETQRNKGNFPGRFSGRQFSNSRSEMNVSTLELGDSALYLCASSSGLGPASDTQYFGPGTRLTVL.

This clonotype occurred many times. The chain recombines TRBV20-1 with TRBJ1-1; no definite D call. CDR3 length: 14 amino acids. Deletions cut 2 bases from V and 4 bases from J, with 14 bases between. The germline V gene has CDR1 DFQATT and CDR2 SNEGSKA (reference sequence). The CDR3: CSARSSGRSTEAFF. The CDR3 region has the DNA TGCAGTGCTAGATCCTCCGGTCGAAGCACTGAAGCTTTCTTT.

To note about this clonotype: A much larger clone differs by one base, so this may be a read error. The genes are TRBV11-2 and TRBJ1-4; D gene uncertain. The CDR3 loop spans 13 amino acids. Germline assignment: CDR1 SGHAT and CDR2 FQNNGV. The CDR3 protein is CASSLDRSRKLIF. In DNA form, the CDR3 reads TGTGCCAGCAGCTTAGATCGAAGTCGAAAACTGATTTTT.

This clonotype was picked up many times. The chain combines TRBV7-6 with TRBJ2-2; perhaps TRBD2 as D (6 bases). The CDR3 runs to 15 residues. V was trimmed by 0 bases and J by 4 bases, leaving 9 bases between them. Per the germline V gene, CDR1 is SGHVS and CDR2 is FNYEAQ. The CDR3 nucleotides are TGTGCCAGCAGCTTAGCGGCGGGAACCACCGGGGAGCTGTTTTTT. Its translation is CASSLAAGTTGELFF.

The V gene is TRBV6-2 or TRBV6-3, the J gene TRBJ2-7; 7 bases match TRBD1. With V trimmed by 0 bases and J by 2 bases, 4 bases remained unmatched. The CDR3 loop spans 15 amino acids. CDR1 MNHEY and CDR2 SVGEGT come from the germline V gene. The CDR3 loop reads CASSYSWGQTYEQYF. The CDR3 DNA is TGTGCCAGCAGTTACTCCTGGGGACAGACCTACGAGCAGTACTTC.

This clonotype was observed many times. The V gene is TRBV7-2, the J gene TRBJ1-2, with 7 nucleotides matching TRBD1. CDR1 SGHTA and CDR2 FQGNSA come from the germline V gene. The CDR3 has 14 amino acids. J was trimmed by 4 bases and V by 4 bases; bases with no gene match: 6. The CDR3 here is CASSSGTAPYGYTF. CDR3 nucleotide sequence: TGTGCCAGCAGCTCCGGGACAGCGCCCTATGGCTACACCTTC.

Ten or more counts support this clonotype. V and J are TRBV7-9 and TRBJ2-7; 9 nucleotides align to TRBD2. With 1 base clipped from V and 5 bases from J, the junction kept 3 bases outside the gene matches. The germline V gene has CDR1 SEHNR and CDR2 FQNEAQ (reference sequence). The CDR3 consists of 14 residues. The CDR3 DNA sequence: TGTGCCAGCAGCTTAGAGGGACTAGCCCACGAGCAGTACTTC. It specifies CASSLEGLAHEQYF.

The chain combines TRBV20-1 with TRBJ1-6; TRBD1 might be the D (5 bases). In germline, CDR1 is DFQATT, CDR2 SNEGSKA (reference sequence). With 3 bases removed from V and 1 base from J, the gap between germline ends came to 13 bases. The CDR3 totals 16 residues. CDR3 region: CSARRDGTSYNSPLHF. The CDR3 nucleotides are TGCAGTGCTAGGCGGGACGGTACATCCTATAATTCACCCCTCCACTTT.

The table lists this clonotype with many counts. The gene calls are TRBV7-2 and TRBJ2-3, with 10 bases fitting TRBD2. Germline V CDR1 and CDR2: SGHTA, FQGNSA. The CDR3 extends over 16 amino acids. J lost 1 base, V lost 5 bases, and 6 bases had no gene match. The CDR3 spells CASSLSGRAGTDTQYF. In DNA, the CDR3 is TGTGCCAGCAGCCTCAGCGGGAGGGCTGGCACAGATACGCAGTATTTT.

The chain recombines TRBV2 with TRBJ2-3; 10 positions match TRBD2. Germline values: CDR1 SNHLY, CDR2 FYNNEI. This CDR3 has 15 residues. After removal of 9 bases from V and 4 bases from J, the junction contained 10 bases not matched to a gene. The CDR3 sequence: CARGPVAGGPDTQYF. Here the CDR3 DNA reads TGTGCCAGGGGTCCCGTAGCGGGAGGTCCAGATACGCAGTATTTT.

The gene calls are TRBV29-1 and TRBJ2-5, with TRBD1 matching 10 bases. CDR1 SQVTM and CDR2 ANQGSEA come from the germline V gene. Trimming removed 7 bases from V and 4 bases from J; junction bases left unmatched: 6. This CDR3 region has 13 residues. Here the CDR3 reads CSAPTGGIETQYF. CDR3 nucleotides: TGCAGCGCCCCGACAGGGGGCATAGAGACCCAGTACTTC.

Concerning this clonotype: This may come from a read error, since a much larger clone is one base off. The chain couples TRBV19 to TRBJ1-1; tentatively, D is TRBD1 (5 bases). Germline CDR1 is LNHDA and CDR2 is SQIVND (reference sequence). The length of the CDR3 is 13 residues. The chain's CDR3 is CVSSEQGSTEAFF. The DNA for the CDR3 is TGTGTCAGTAGTGAGCAGGGAAGCACTGAAGCTTTCTTT.

This clonotype was observed at least ten times. The V call is TRBV2, the J call TRBJ2-3, with 8 bases that match TRBD1. Germline V gene lookup returns CDR1 SNHLY and CDR2 FYNNEI. V shed 4 bases and J 6 bases; nucleotides not matched to a gene: 6. The CDR3 loop spans 14 amino acids. The CDR3 sequence: CASSVAGGEDTQYF. CDR3 coding DNA: TGTGCCAGCAGTGTGGCAGGGGGCGAGGATACGCAGTATTTT.

The chain has TRBV28 and TRBJ1-2, with D possibly matching TRBD1 (6 bases). This CDR3 is built from 14 residues. The V gene lost 3 bases and the J gene lost 7 bases, with 15 bases spanning the gap. Germline V gene lookup returns CDR1 MDHEN and CDR2 SYDVKM. CDR3 residues: CASSFSGVTGGYTF. CDR3 in DNA: TGTGCCAGCAGTTTCTCAGGGGTAACGGGTGGCTACACCTTC.

This clonotype was observed at least ten times. The chain is built from TRBV19 and TRBJ2-1; 11 bases map to TRBD2. Trimming at V came to 1 base and at J to 6 bases, leaving 11 bases not matched to a gene. This CDR3 has 18 amino acids. Per germline, CDR1 LNHDA and CDR2 SQIVND (reference sequence). For the CDR3, the DNA is TGTGCCAGTAGTATAGGTCTTAGGACTAGCGGGTTGGGCAATGAGCAGTTCTTC. This codes for CASSIGLRTSGLGNEQFF.